The 19 T cell receptor beta chains below all came from one sample that was sequenced in a study of CD8 T cells in Susac syndrome. An input of roughly 0.45 to 1 ug of RNA was subjected to reverse transcription using random hexamers. In TCRdb, the immunoSEQ multiplex PCR reads were re-called with MiXCR into one record per CDR3 protein. The table includes over 350,000 distinct CDR3 sequences, about 85% detected once. The sample taken for sequencing was CD8+ T cells from PBMCs. The receptors stem from a human donor with multiple sclerosis.

The chain couples TRBV14 to TRBJ1-3, with a weak D call TRBD1 (6 bases). The germline gives CDR1 SGHDN, CDR2 FVKESK. V shed 1 base and J shed 3 bases, with 13 bases lying between them. The CDR3 has 16 amino acids. The CDR3 sequence: CASSQAPRGYGNTIYF. The CDR3, as DNA: TGTGCCAGCAGCCAAGCACCCAGGGGATATGGAAACACCATATATTTT.

The CDR3 coding sequence is TGCGCCAGCAGCCAAGTACAGCAAGAGACCCAGTACTTC. Translating it yields CASSQVQQETQYF. The gene calls are TRBV4-1 and TRBJ2-5, with D unresolved. CDR3 size: 13 residues. V dropped 1 base and J dropped 2 bases, with 5 bases sitting between them. Per germline, CDR1 MGHRA and CDR2 YSYEKL.

V gene TRBV18 combines with J gene TRBJ2-5; no firm D call. CDR1 and CDR2 from the germline V gene are KGHSH and LQKENI. V was cut by 3 bases and J by 0 bases, with 8 bases left in between. There are 14 residues in the CDR3. The CDR3 DNA reads TGTGCCAGCTCACCTTCACCGTACCAAGAGACCCAGTACTTC. Protein: CASSPSPYQETQYF.

V and J are TRBV29-1 and TRBJ2-3; D ambiguous. Germline-derived CDR1 and CDR2 are SQVTM and ANQGSEA. V was clipped by 6 bases and J by 5 bases, with 15 bases between them. CDR3 length equals 13 residues. This chain's CDR3 is CSVHSRAGDTQYF. CDR3 bases: TGCAGCGTCCACTCACGGGCAGGAGATACGCAGTATTTT.

This clonotype was recorded only once. J is TRBJ2-1 and V is TRBV2; 11 bases are a match to TRBD2. Per the germline V gene, CDR1 is SNHLY and CDR2 is FYNNEI. CDR3 length: 20 amino acids. V dropped 11 bases and J dropped 0; count of bases not matched to a gene: 21. CDR3 sequence: CAYEFGLAGGQTPSYNEQFF. The DNA for the CDR3 is TGTGCCTACGAGTTCGGGCTAGCGGGGGGACAAACCCCCTCCTACAATGAGCAGTTCTTC.

CDR3: CASSFGRGYGYTF. The DNA for the CDR3 is TGTGCCAGCAGTTTTGGGCGCGGCTATGGCTACACCTTC. The rearrangement uses TRBV27 and TRBJ1-2; D is uncertain. Trimming took off 3 bases at V and 4 bases at J, with 9 bases between the two ends. Germline CDR1 is MNHEY and CDR2 is SMNVEV (reference sequence). This CDR3 region has 13 residues.

This sequence joins TRBV11-2 and TRBJ2-2; possibly TRBD2 for D (6 bases). Trimming took 5 bases from V and 6 from J, leaving 10 bases between them. Germline lookup yields CDR1 SGHAT and CDR2 FQNNGV. The CDR3 has 13 residues. This CDR3 reads CASSATGAGELFF. The CDR3 bases are TGTGCCAGCAGCGCGACGGGGGCCGGGGAGCTGTTTTTT.

This chain joins TRBV4-1 and TRBJ2-2; 12 bases are shared with TRBD2. The CDR3 spans 17 residues. After removal of 4 bases from V and 1 base from J, the junction contained 4 bases not matched to a gene. Germline V gene lookup returns CDR1 MGHRA and CDR2 YSYEKL. CDR3 nucleotide sequence: TGCGCCAGCAGCCTGCTAGCGGGAGGGAAGAACACCGGGGAGCTGTTTTTT. Protein sequence: CASSLLAGGKNTGELFF.

In this sample, this clonotype turned up once. The chain recombines TRBV5-4 with TRBJ1-1; TRBD1 matches at 7 bases. This CDR3 is built from 14 residues. With V trimmed by 4 bases and J by 8 bases, 11 bases remained unmatched. The germline CDR1 and CDR2 sequences are SGHNT and YYREEE (reference sequence). The CDR3 DNA follows: TGTGCCAGCAGCACAAAGGAGGGGGCTACGGAAGCTTTCTTT. It codes for CASSTKEGATEAFF.

The chain uses TRBV27 and TRBJ1-1; D unresolved. This CDR3 is 14 amino acids long. Trimming shortened V by 6 bases and J by 1 base, and 12 bases separated the two germline ends. Germline CDR1 MNHEY, CDR2 SMNVEV (reference sequence). The DNA of the CDR3 is TGTGCCAGCAGGCCCTTTGGTGGGAACACTGAAGCTTTCTTT. This sequence encodes CASRPFGGNTEAFF.

This clonotype has only a few counts. The V and J genes are TRBV3-1 and TRBJ2-5; TRBD2 agrees at 13 bases. Germline V lookup: CDR1 LGHDT, CDR2 YNNKEL (reference sequence). Trimming removed 3 bases from V and 2 bases from J; junction bases left unmatched: 0. The CDR3 sequence is 15 residues long. The CDR3 region has the DNA TGTGCCAGCAGCCAGACTAGCGGGGGGCAAGAGACCCAGTACTTC. Its translation: CASSQTSGGQETQYF.

The rearrangement joins TRBV7-2 to TRBJ2-7; 9 bases are shared with TRBD2. The CDR3 runs to 15 residues. J was trimmed by 3 bases and V by 7 bases; bases with no gene match: 10. Per germline, CDR1 SGHTA and CDR2 FQGNSA. CDR3 sequence: CASTSFSGRVYEQYF. CDR3 bases: TGTGCCAGCACCTCTTTTAGCGGGAGAGTCTACGAGCAGTACTTC. Full variable domain (rest looked up from reference TRBV7-2 and TRBJ2-7): GAGVSQSPSNKVTEKGKDVELRCDPISGHTALYWYRQSLGQGLEFLIYFQGNSAPDKSGLPSDRFSAERTGGSVSTLTIQRTQQEDSAVYLCASTSFSGRVYEQYFGPGTRLTVT.

The chain has TRBV12-3 or TRBV12-4 and TRBJ2-7; D is unresolved. V lost 1 base and J 5 bases, leaving 6 bases between the germline ends. The CDR3 sequence is 12 residues long. Here the CDR3 reads CASSLEVDEQYF. The CDR3 coding sequence is TGTGCCAGCAGTTTAGAGGTAGACGAGCAGTACTTC.

The chain carries TRBV2 and TRBJ1-2, with 7 bases matching TRBD1. The CDR3 is 13 amino acids. Germline V gene data show CDR1 as SNHLY and CDR2 as FYNNEI. The V gene end was trimmed by 11 bases and the J gene end by 5 bases; junction bases not matched to a gene: 11. This CDR3 is CARGQAHGYGYTF. The CDR3 DNA reads TGTGCCCGAGGACAGGCCCACGGGTATGGCTACACCTTC.

The rearrangement uses TRBV5-1 and TRBJ1-6, with D possibly being TRBD1 (5 bases). Trimming took 3 bases from V and 6 from J, leaving 16 bases between them. The CDR3 length is 16 residues. The V gene's germline CDR1 is SGHRS and CDR2 YFSETQ. In nucleotides, the CDR3 is TGCGCCAGCAGCTCTCTTGATAGGGGAGGTAATTCACCCCTCCACTTT. As protein: CASSSLDRGGNSPLHF.

The rearrangement links TRBV25-1 to TRBJ2-1; no clear D gene. Germline values: CDR1 MGHDK, CDR2 SYGVNS. This CDR3 spans 16 amino acids. The V gene lost 3 bases and the J gene lost 8 bases, with 20 bases spanning the gap. The CDR3 region is CASSDLMSSIIHEQFF. CDR3 nucleotide sequence: TGTGCCAGCAGTGATCTAATGAGTAGTATTATCCATGAGCAGTTCTTC.

V gene TRBV5-4 combines with J gene TRBJ2-1, with a weak D call TRBD1 (6 bases). With 2 bases removed from V and 7 bases from J, the gap between germline ends came to 10 bases. Germline V CDR1 and CDR2: SGHNT, YYREEE (reference sequence). The CDR3 spans 13 residues. CDR3 region: CASSFTGWNEQFF. CDR3 nucleotides: TGTGCCAGCAGCTTCACAGGGTGGAATGAGCAGTTCTTC.

The rearrangement uses TRBV30 and TRBJ1-1; no clear D. The germline V gene encodes CDR1 GTSNPN and CDR2 SVGIG (reference sequence). V was shortened by 0 bases and J by 1 base, with 6 bases between the two germline ends. This CDR3 spans 13 amino acids. DNA of the CDR3: TGTGCCTGGAGTGTGGGGTCGAACACTGAAGCTTTCTTT. As protein: CAWSVGSNTEAFF.

The V gene is TRBV27, the J gene TRBJ2-1; the match to TRBD2 covers 9 bases. J gave up 7 bases and V 0 bases, and 7 bases lay outside the gene matches. Germline values: CDR1 MNHEY, CDR2 SMNVEV (reference sequence). The CDR3 loop spans 16 amino acids. CDR3: CASSLSGAGGLNEQFF. CDR3 nucleotides: TGTGCCAGCAGTTTATCGGGGGCGGGAGGGCTTAATGAGCAGTTCTTC.